This T cell receptor (beta chain) originates from a study of blood T cell repertoires in COVID-19. Study-level background: There were acute and convalescent COVID-19 samples, and they came from the United States, Italy and Spain. Sources were T cells, B-cell-depleted T cells, or PBMCs; the material itself was cDNA or gDNA.

Measured with immunoSEQ multiplex PCR; TCRdb has only the in-frame clones, and not every one. The sample shows some 93,000 clones, 86% of them seen only once. V was trimmed by 6 bases and J by 10 bases, leaving 13 bases between them. This CDR3 has 13 residues. The receptor's source is a woman older than 75 with acute or convalescent COVID-19. The chain couples TRBV12-3 or TRBV12-4 to TRBJ1-6; D gene uncertain. What was sequenced was peripheral blood. CDR3 bases: TGTGCCAGCAGGGTTAAACTAGGCTCACCCCTCCACTTT. It translates to CASRVKLGSPLHF.